This T cell receptor (beta chain) was documented in a study of T-cell memory formation after mild COVID-19. Study-wide points: Shrinking CD4+ clones were chiefly CM and EM; CD8+ ones were chiefly EMRA. Contracting clones from day 15 to 85 showed balanced CD4/CD8; later expanders favored CD4+.

This CDR3 contains 17 residues. Germline assignment: CDR1 KGHSH and CDR2 LQKENI. V dropped 3 bases and J dropped 0; count of bases not matched to a gene: 5. TCRdb called the 5' RACE reads again in MiXCR, with one record for every CDR3 protein. Of hundreds of thousands of distinct CDR3 sequences in the sample, about 20% are singletons; the top ten hold roughly a fifth. This clonotype was counted a few times. The antigen is not known. The chain employs TRBV18 and TRBJ2-7; 13 bases are a match to TRBD2. This receptor was obtained from a man aged 18 to 29 who had mild COVID-19 (a few samples of this study predate the infection). Cell type and time point are not known. Input material: PBMCs or a T cell subset sorted from them (not recorded which). The CDR3 is CASSPPGLAGTSYEQYF. CDR3 coding DNA: TGTGCCAGCTCACCCCCGGGACTAGCGGGGACCTCCTACGAGCAGTACTTC.